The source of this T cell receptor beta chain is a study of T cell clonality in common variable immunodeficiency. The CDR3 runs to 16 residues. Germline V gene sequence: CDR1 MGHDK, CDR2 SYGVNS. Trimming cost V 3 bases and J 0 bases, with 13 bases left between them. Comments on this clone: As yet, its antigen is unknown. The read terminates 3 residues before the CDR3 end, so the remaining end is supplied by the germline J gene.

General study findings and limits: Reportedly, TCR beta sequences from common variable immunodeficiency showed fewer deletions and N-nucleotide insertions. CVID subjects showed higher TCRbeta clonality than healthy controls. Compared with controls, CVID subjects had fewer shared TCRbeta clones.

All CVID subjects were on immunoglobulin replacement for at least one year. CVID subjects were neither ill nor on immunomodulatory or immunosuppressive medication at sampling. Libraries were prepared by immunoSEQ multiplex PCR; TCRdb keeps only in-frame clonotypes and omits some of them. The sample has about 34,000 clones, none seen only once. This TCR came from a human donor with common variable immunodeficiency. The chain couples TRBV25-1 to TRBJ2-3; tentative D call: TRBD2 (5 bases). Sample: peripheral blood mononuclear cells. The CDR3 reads CASSDQRRGSTDTQYF. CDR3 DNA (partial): TGTGCCAGCAGTGATCAGCGTCGCGGGAGCACAGATACG.